This TCR beta chain was found in a study of blood T cells in healthy people across ages. A note on this clonotype: The junction does not match germline at one end; this may be a read error.

The CDR3 length is 15 residues. CDR1 and CDR2 (germline): KGHDR, SFDVKD. The use of a sample-barcoded 5' primer and a J-beta primer mix characterized a second PCR of roughly 6 to 11 cycles. TCRdb reprocessed the 5' RACE reads with MiXCR, giving one entry per CDR3 protein. The top ten hold 8% to 10% of the sample, which has roughly 700,000 distinct CDR3 sequences, around 25% seen once. These data were also reused for a study on T cells of mothers and their children.

The sequence came from a boy between 10 and 17 years old in good health. The J gene is TRBJ2-1, the V gene TRBV24-1, with 10 bases identical to TRBD2. Sequenced sample: blood. CDR3 bases: TGTGTCACCAGTGAGCAGCGGGGGGGCCGGGATGAGCAGTTCTTC. This encodes CVTSEQRGGRDEQFF.